The source of this T cell receptor (beta chain) is a study of technical replicates of blood from a handful of donors. The V end lost 0 bases, the J end lost 8 bases, and 11 bases lay between the germline ends. CDR1 is MNHNS and CDR2 is SASEGT in the germline V gene. The CDR3 runs to 14 residues. Sequenced by immunoSEQ multiplex PCR; TCRdb stores in-frame clones only, minus some. The table has some 80,000 clones, roughly 91% seen once. This clone was seen a single time. V is TRBV6-1 and J is TRBJ2-4; possible D gene TRBD2, 5 bases. The sequenced sample was T cells isolated from PBMCs. The sequence was obtained from a human donor in good health. The CDR3 spells CASSEAYWGDIQYF. The DNA for the CDR3 is TGTGCCAGCAGTGAAGCATACTGGGGAGACATTCAGTACTTC.